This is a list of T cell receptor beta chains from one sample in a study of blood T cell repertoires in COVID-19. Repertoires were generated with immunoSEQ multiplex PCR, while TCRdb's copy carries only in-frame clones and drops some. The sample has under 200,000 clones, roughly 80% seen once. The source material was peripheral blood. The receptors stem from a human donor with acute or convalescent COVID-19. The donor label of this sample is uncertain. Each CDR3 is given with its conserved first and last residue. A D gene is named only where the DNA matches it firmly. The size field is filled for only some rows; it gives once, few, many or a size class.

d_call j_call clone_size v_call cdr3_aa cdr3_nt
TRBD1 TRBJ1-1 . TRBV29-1 CSVETGYGNTEAFF TGCAGCGTTGAGACAGGGTACGGGAACACTGAAGCTTTCTTT
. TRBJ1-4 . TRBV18 CASSPLPNLINEKLFF TGTGCCAGCTCACCACTCCCTAACCTGATTAATGAAAAACTGTTTTTT
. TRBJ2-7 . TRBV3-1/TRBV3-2 CASSQSRGRGEQYF TGTGCCAGCAGCCAGTCTCGGGGGAGAGGCGAGCAGTACTTC
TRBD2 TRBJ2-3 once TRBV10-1 CASSATSGGGTQYF TGCGCCAGCAGCGCCACTAGCGGGGGGGGTACGCAGTATTTT
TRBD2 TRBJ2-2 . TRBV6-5 CASREQAGAGELFF TGTGCCAGCAGGGAGCAGGCGGGGGCCGGGGAGCTGTTTTTT
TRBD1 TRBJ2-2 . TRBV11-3 CASRQGASGELFF TGTGCCAGCAGACAGGGGGCGAGCGGGGAGCTGTTTTTT
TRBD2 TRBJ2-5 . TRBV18 CASSPPGLEETQYF TGTGCCAGCTCACCACCGGGACTAGAAGAGACCCAGTACTTC
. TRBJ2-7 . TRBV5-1 CASSLAQDPYEQYF TGCGCCAGCAGCTTGGCGCAGGATCCCTACGAGCAGTACTTC
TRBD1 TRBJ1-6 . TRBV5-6 CASSSRQGHTPSF TGTGCCAGCAGCTCCCGACAGGGACATACTCCCAGTTTT
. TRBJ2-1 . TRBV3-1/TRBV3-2 CASSLGWSREQFF TGTGCCAGCAGCCTTGGTTGGTCACGGGAGCAGTTCTTC
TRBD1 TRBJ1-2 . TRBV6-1 CASSETGTGGHTF TGTGCCAGCAGTGAAACCGGGACAGGGGGCCACACCTTC
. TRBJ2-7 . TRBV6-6 CASSYSQGSYEQYF TGTGCCAGCAGTTACTCACAGGGATCCTACGAGCAGTACTTC
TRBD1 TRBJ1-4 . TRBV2 CASSRDRAATNEKLFF TGTGCCAGCAGTCGGGACAGGGCTGCAACTAATGAAAAACTGTTTTTT
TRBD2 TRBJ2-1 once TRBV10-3 CAISPGLAGGPLNEQFF TGTGCCATCAGCCCGGGACTAGCGGGAGGGCCCTTGAATGAGCAGTTCTTC
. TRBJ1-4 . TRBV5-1 CASSAQGNEKLFF TGCGCCAGCAGTGCACAGGGAAATGAAAAACTGTTTTTT
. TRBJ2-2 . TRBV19 CASSLQAVSNTGELFF TGTGCCAGTAGTTTACAAGCGGTTTCGAACACCGGGGAGCTGTTTTTT
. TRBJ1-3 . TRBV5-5 CASSLDSGSGNTIYF TGTGCCAGCAGCCTGGACAGTGGATCCGGAAACACCATATATTTT
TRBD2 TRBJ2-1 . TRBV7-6 CASSLRETSGHNEQFF TGTGCCAGCAGCTTAAGAGAGACTAGCGGACACAATGAGCAGTTCTTC
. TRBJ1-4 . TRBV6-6 CASSYRGGGDEKLFF TGTGCCAGCAGCTACAGAGGGGGGGGTGATGAAAAACTGTTTTTT
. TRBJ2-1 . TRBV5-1 CASSYNGRGSSDEQFF TGCGCCAGCAGCTACAACGGTCGGGGTTCGTCGGATGAGCAGTTCTTC
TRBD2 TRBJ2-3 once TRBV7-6 CASSLATLGAGDSDTQYF TGTGCCAGCAGCTTGGCGACCCTGGGAGCGGGGGATTCAGATACGCAGTATTTT
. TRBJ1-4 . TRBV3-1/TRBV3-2 CASSLLYEKLFF TGTGCCAGCAGCCTTCTTTATGAAAAACTGTTTTTT
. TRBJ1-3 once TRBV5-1 CASSLEAAGGNTIYF TGCGCCAGCAGCTTGGAGGCGGCGGGTGGAAACACCATATATTTT
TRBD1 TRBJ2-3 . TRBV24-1 CATSALGQGADTQYF TGTGCCACCAGTGCCTTGGGACAGGGGGCAGATACGCAGTATTTT
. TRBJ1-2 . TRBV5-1 CASSSPDGGGGYTF TGCGCCAGCAGCTCTCCGGACGGGGGAGGTGGCTACACCTTC
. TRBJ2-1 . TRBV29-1 CSVEDLGFYYNEQFF TGCAGCGTTGAAGATTTGGGCTTTTACTACAATGAGCAGTTCTTC
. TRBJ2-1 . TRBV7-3 CASSLTRGVSYNEQFF TGTGCCAGCAGCCTCACGAGAGGAGTCTCCTACAATGAGCAGTTCTTC
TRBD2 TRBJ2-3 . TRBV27 CASSSRLAGVTTDTQYF TGTGCCAGCAGTTCGCGACTAGCGGGAGTAACCACAGATACGCAGTATTTT
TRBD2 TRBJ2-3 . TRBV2 CASSVGLAANTQYF TGTGCCAGCAGTGTGGGACTAGCGGCCAATACGCAGTATTTT
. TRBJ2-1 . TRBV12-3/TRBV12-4 CASSPLTDQQFF TGTGCCAGCAGTCCTCTGACAGACCAGCAGTTCTTC
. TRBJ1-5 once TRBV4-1 CASSQDLGGVLGNQPQHF TGCGCCAGCAGCCAAGATCTGGGAGGGGTCTTAGGCAATCAGCCCCAGCATTTT
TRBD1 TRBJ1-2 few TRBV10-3 CAIMNDRGDYGYTF TGTGCCATCATGAACGACAGGGGAGACTATGGCTACACCTTC
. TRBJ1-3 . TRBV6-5 CASSSGSSGNTIYF TGTGCCAGCAGTTCGGGTAGCTCTGGAAACACCATATATTTT
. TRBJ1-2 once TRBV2 CASSERRWGLYGYTF TGTGCCAGCAGTGAGAGACGGTGGGGGCTCTATGGCTACACCTTC
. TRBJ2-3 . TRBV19 CASSIKKASSTDTQYF TGTGCCAGTAGTATTAAAAAAGCATCTAGCACAGATACGCAGTATTTT
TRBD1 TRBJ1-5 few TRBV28 CASSPTGAYQPQHF TGTGCCAGCAGCCCGACAGGGGCCTATCAGCCCCAGCATTTT
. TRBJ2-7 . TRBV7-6 CASSLRIGSSYEQYF TGTGCCAGCAGCCTCCGGATTGGGAGCTCCTACGAGCAGTACTTC
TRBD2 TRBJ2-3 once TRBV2 CASSASGLAGGGADTQYF TGTGCCAGCAGTGCCTCGGGACTAGCGGGAGGTGGGGCAGATACGCAGTATTTT
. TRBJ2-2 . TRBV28 CASRPPGNTGELFF TGTGCCAGCAGGCCCCCAGGGAACACCGGGGAGCTGTTTTTT
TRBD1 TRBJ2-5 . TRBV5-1 CASSYTGEETQYF TGCGCCAGCAGCTACACAGGGGAAGAGACCCAGTACTTC
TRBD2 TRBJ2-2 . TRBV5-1 CASRSGRGDNTGELFF TGCGCCAGCCGGAGCGGGAGAGGGGATAACACCGGGGAGCTGTTTTTT